Presented here are 17 T cell receptor beta chains from one specimen sequenced in a study of blood T cell repertoires in COVID-19. Data came from immunoSEQ multiplex PCR; TCRdb stores just in-frame clones and leaves some out. The top ten clones hold roughly 28% of a sample with tens of thousands of clones, about four fifths of them seen once. The specimen was peripheral blood. These receptors came from a woman aged 80 or over with active or convalescent COVID-19.

The chain recombines TRBV12-3 or TRBV12-4 with TRBJ2-3; D might be TRBD1 (5 bases). The CDR3 is 13 residues long. Trimming cost V 6 bases and J 6 bases, with 13 bases left between them. CDR3 DNA: TGTGCCAGCAGAAATAGCCCAGGGGATACGCAGTATTTT. As protein: CASRNSPGDTQYF.

V is TRBV10-3 and J is TRBJ1-6, with D possibly TRBD1 on 5 matching bases. Looked up from germline, CDR1 is ENHRY and CDR2 is SYGVKD. There are 14 residues in the CDR3. V was trimmed by 3 bases and J by 8 bases, leaving 11 bases between them. The CDR3 sequence is CAISERGQYSPLHF. DNA of the CDR3: TGTGCCATCAGTGAACGAGGACAATATTCACCCCTCCACTTT.

This clone was counted once. The gene calls are TRBV7-2 and TRBJ2-3; D remains ambiguous. Germline V gives CDR1 SGHTA, CDR2 FQGNSA. V lost 3 bases to trimming and J lost 4 bases, with 8 bases between them. The CDR3 loop spans 13 amino acids. The CDR3 DNA sequence: TGTGCCAGCAGCTTGTCGTTCGCAGATACGCAGTATTTT. Translating it yields CASSLSFADTQYF. Full variable domain (remainder filled in from reference TRBV7-2 and TRBJ2-3): GAGVSQSPSNKVTEKGKDVELRCDPISGHTALYWYRQSLGQGLEFLIYFQGNSAPDKSGLPSDRFSAERTGGSVSTLTIQRTQQEDSAVYLCASSLSFADTQYFGPGTRLTVL.

The chain recombines TRBV9 with TRBJ2-2, with a tentative D call TRBD2 (6 bases). V was clipped by 0 bases and J by 6 bases, with 15 bases between them. The CDR3 is made up of 16 amino acids. Germline-derived CDR1 and CDR2 are SGDLS and YYNGEE. The CDR3 nucleotides read TGTGCCAGCAGCGTAGCTACTCTAGCGTCGGCCGGGGAGCTGTTTTTT. Protein sequence: CASSVATLASAGELFF. Supplemented by reference TRBV9 and TRBJ2-2, the full variable domain reads DSGVTQTPKHLITATGQRVTLRCSPRSGDLSVYWYQQSLDQGLQFLIQYYNGEERAKGNILERFSAQQFPDLHSELNLSSLELGDSALYFCASSVATLASAGELFFGEGSRLTVL.

The chain recombines TRBV29-1 with TRBJ2-6; D gene uncertain. Germline V lookup: CDR1 SQVTM, CDR2 ANQGSEA. The CDR3 spans 13 residues. V was shortened by 4 bases and J by 4 bases, with 8 bases between the two germline ends. CDR3 DNA: TGCAGCGTTGCGGAGTCCGGGGCCAACGTCCTGACTTTC. It specifies CSVAESGANVLTF.

Note on this clone: The junction shows a germline mismatch at one end, possibly a read error. The rearrangement links TRBV27 to TRBJ2-7; 12 bases agree with TRBD1. CDR1 MNHEY and CDR2 SMNVEV come from the germline V gene (reference sequence). The CDR3 is made up of 15 amino acids. The CDR3: CASRLSGQGAWEQYF. The CDR3 region has the DNA TGTGCCAGCAGATTATCGGGACAGGGGGCGTGGGAGCAGTACTTC.

The chain uses TRBV14 and TRBJ1-4, with D perhaps matching TRBD1 (5 bases). Deletions cut 2 bases from V and 5 bases from J, with 9 bases between. The CDR3 extends over 14 amino acids. Germline CDR1 is SGHDN and CDR2 is FVKESK. The CDR3 loop reads CASSQRAGNEKLFF. The CDR3 nucleotides are TGTGCCAGCAGCCAAAGGGCAGGGAATGAAAAACTGTTTTTT.

This sequence joins TRBV27 and TRBJ1-4, with 7 bases fitting TRBD1. The CDR3 runs to 16 residues. Germline CDR1 is MNHEY and CDR2 is SMNVEV (reference sequence). With 6 bases clipped from V and 3 bases from J, the junction kept 10 bases outside the gene matches. The CDR3 coding sequence is TGTGCCAGCAGCCAAATTCAGGGGGTAGCTAATGAAAAACTGTTTTTT. This translates into CASSQIQGVANEKLFF.

This chain links TRBV12-5 with TRBJ2-7, with D perhaps TRBD2 (6 bases). The germline CDR1 and CDR2 sequences are LGHNT and FRNRAP. The CDR3 sequence is 15 residues long. The DNA of the CDR3 is TGTGCCACCCTGACCCCGGGGGTCACAGGCTACGAGCAGTACTTC. Translating it yields CATLTPGVTGYEQYF.

This chain connects TRBV29-1 to TRBJ1-5, with 7 nucleotides matching TRBD1. Germline CDR1 reads SQVTM; CDR2 reads ANQGSEA. V trimming: 6 bases; J trimming: 0 bases; junction bases outside the gene matches: 5. This CDR3 is 14 amino acids long. The CDR3 nucleotides read TGCAGCGTAAGACAGGGTAGTAGCAATCAGCCCCAGCATTTT. As protein: CSVRQGSSNQPQHF.

This sequence joins TRBV7-2 and TRBJ2-7, with D possibly TRBD2 on 6 matching bases. V was pared by 5 bases and J by 4 bases, with 18 bases between. The length of the CDR3 is 15 residues. From germline, CDR1 is SGHTA and CDR2 FQGNSA. The CDR3, as DNA: TGTGCCAGCAGCGCCGCGGGACGTCTATTTTACGAGCAGTACTTC. The encoded protein is CASSAAGRLFYEQYF.

The chain carries TRBV6-2 or TRBV6-3 and TRBJ1-2; D unclear. V was cut by 3 bases and J by 5 bases, with 4 bases left in between. The CDR3 sequence is 11 residues long. Germline-derived CDR1 and CDR2 are MNHEY and SVGEGT. CDR3 amino acids: CASSYQYGYTF. CDR3 DNA: TGTGCCAGCAGTTATCAGTATGGCTACACCTTC.

V gene TRBV5-7 combines with J gene TRBJ1-5; TRBD1 aligns across 9 bases. TRBV5-7 belongs to the ORF category, with a function that is uncertain. The CDR3 contains 18 residues. V gave up 3 bases and J gave up 1 base; unmatched junction bases: 11. In DNA, the CDR3 is TGTGCCAGCAGCTGCGGACAGGGGAGATATTTGAGCAATCAGCCCCAGCATTTT. Translated: CASSCGQGRYLSNQPQHF.

This chain joins TRBV6-6 and TRBJ1-4, with 9 bases fitting TRBD1. The V gene end was trimmed by 7 bases and the J gene end by 7 bases; junction bases not matched to a gene: 10. The CDR3 is 15 amino acids. Germline V gene lookup returns CDR1 MNHNY and CDR2 SVGAGI (reference sequence). The CDR3 nucleotides are TGTGCCAGCACCGGCTCGTGGGGACAGGGTGAAAAACTGTTTTTT. Translating gives CASTGSWGQGEKLFF.

The chain carries TRBV19 and TRBJ2-3; D not resolved. CDR3 length equals 14 residues. Trimming removed 4 bases at V and 1 base at J, with 9 bases between. The germline V gene has CDR1 LNHDA and CDR2 SQIVND (reference sequence). CDR3 bases: TGTGCCAGTAGTAACAACCCTGGCACAGATACGCAGTATTTT. Residues: CASSNNPGTDTQYF.

This clone was seen a handful of times. The chain combines TRBV5-1 with TRBJ1-5, with D possibly matching TRBD1 (5 bases). The germline gives CDR1 SGHRS, CDR2 YFSETQ. V lost 4 bases and J lost 4, with 15 bases in between. The CDR3 has 15 amino acids. CDR3 in amino acids: CASSPGGGSNQPQHF. The CDR3 coding sequence is TGCGCCAGCAGCCCCGGGGGAGGGTCGAATCAGCCCCAGCATTTT.

This chain joins TRBV5-1 and TRBJ2-7; 7 positions match TRBD1. V dropped 3 bases and J dropped 2; count of bases not matched to a gene: 5. Germline V gives CDR1 SGHRS, CDR2 YFSETQ. The CDR3 consists of 14 residues. The CDR3 DNA reads as TGCGCCAGCAGCTCGGACAGGCCTCCCTACGAGCAGTACTTC. It is translated as CASSSDRPPYEQYF.